This T cell receptor (beta chain) was obtained from a study of blood T cell repertoires in COVID-19. On the study more broadly: COVID-19 samples collected from the United States, Italy and Spain covered acute and convalescent phases. PBMCs, B-cell-depleted T cells, or T cells provided the cDNA or gDNA that made up the material.

Germline V gene sequence: CDR1 SGHDT, CDR2 YYEEEE. The CDR3 runs to 14 residues. Germline trimming cut 4 bases from V and 4 bases from J; bases unmatched to any gene: 5. As processed by the authors: Quantification of nucleated cells was approximated via reference gene primer amplification. Sequenced by immunoSEQ multiplex PCR; TCRdb stores in-frame clones only, minus some. That table supplies the V and J calls and clone size; D and trimming were determined from the DNA. The data contain over 200,000 clones, around nine tenths of them seen just once; the ten biggest clones take up 2.7%. Sequenced: peripheral blood. The receptor's source is a woman aged 55-69 years with acute or convalescent COVID-19. The chain is built from TRBV5-6 and TRBJ1-2; 9 bases fit TRBD1. In DNA, the CDR3 is TGTGCCAGCAGCCGGGACAGGGCGGGCTATGGCTACACCTTC. It codes for CASSRDRAGYGYTF. The full variable domain, with the rest looked up from reference TRBV5-6 and TRBJ1-2, is DAGVTQSPTHLIKTRGQQVTLRCSPKSGHDTVSWYQQALGQGPQFIFQYYEEEERQRGNFPDRFSGHQFPNYSSELNVNALLLGDSALYLCASSRDRAGYGYTFGSGTRLTVV.